This T cell receptor (beta chain) was identified in a study of identifying expanded T cells in peripheral blood. Here immunoSEQ multiplex PCR was the method, and the copy in TCRdb shows in-frame clones only, minus some. The repertoire includes approximately 85,000 clones, 80% to 90% of them detected once, and 15% to 20% sits in the top ten. Germline V gives CDR1 SGHNT, CDR2 YYREEE (reference sequence). The CDR3 extends over 12 amino acids. V was clipped by 4 bases and J by 7 bases, with 11 bases between them. This TCR was recovered from a person aged 18 to 69 in good health. This chain uses TRBV5-4 with TRBJ1-2; D not resolved. The source material was blood. The CDR3 loop is CASSSATRGYTF. The CDR3 nucleotides are TGTGCCAGCAGCAGCGCTACTCGTGGCTACACCTTC.